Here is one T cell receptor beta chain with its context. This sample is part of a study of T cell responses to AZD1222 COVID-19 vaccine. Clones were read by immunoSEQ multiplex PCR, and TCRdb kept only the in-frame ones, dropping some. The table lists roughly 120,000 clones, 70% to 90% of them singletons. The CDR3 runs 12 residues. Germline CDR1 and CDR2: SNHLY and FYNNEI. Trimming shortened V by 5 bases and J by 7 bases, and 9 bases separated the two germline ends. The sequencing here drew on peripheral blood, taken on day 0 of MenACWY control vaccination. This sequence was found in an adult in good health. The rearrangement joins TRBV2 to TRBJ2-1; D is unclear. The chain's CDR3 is CASSNHENEQFF. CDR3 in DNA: TGTGCCAGCAGTAACCACGAAAATGAGCAGTTCTTC.